The 18 T cell receptor beta chains reported below all come from one sample, sequenced in a study of T-cell reconstitution after alpha-beta-depleted transplantation in children. Unique molecular identifiers were incorporated during preparation of the TCRbeta library. TCRdb recomputed calls from the PCR reads with MiXCR, one row per CDR3 protein. The repertoire holds over 200,000 distinct CDR3 sequences, with under 9.5% as singletons. The sequencing here drew on PBMCs from the stem cell graft donor, taken from the stem cell graft. These receptors were collected from a human donor who donated a stem cell graft to a child with acute lymphoblastic leukemia.

This clonotype has ten or more counts. The chain has TRBV25-1 and TRBJ1-1, with D unclear. Germline V gene lookup returns CDR1 MGHDK and CDR2 SYGVNS. V dropped 6 bases and J dropped 10 bases, with 12 bases sitting between them. CDR3 length equals 11 residues. CDR3 in DNA: TGTGCCAGCAGCCGCCAAGGTGTAGCTTTCTTT. It codes for CASSRQGVAFF.

Remarks on this clonotype: Since the CDR3 does not end with the conserved phenylalanine or tryptophan, this likely comes from a read error. The chain links TRBV25-1 to TRBJ1-1; maybe TRBD1 (5 bases). Germline CDR1 and CDR2: MGHDK and SYGVNS. CDR3 length equals 12 residues. Deletions cut 5 bases from V and 3 bases from J, with 7 bases between. The CDR3 DNA is TGTGCCAGCAGTTTAGGGGACACTGAAGCTTTCTAT. This sequence encodes CASSLGDTEAFY.

This chain joins TRBV20-1 and TRBJ2-7; TRBD2 agrees at 7 bases. Germline CDR1 and CDR2: DFQATT and SNEGSKA (reference sequence). The CDR3 contains 17 residues. CDR3 sequence reads: CCFRGRQGGNLSYEQYF. CDR3 nucleotides: TGCTGCTTCAGAGGCCGGCAGGGAGGGAATTTGTCCTACGAGCAGTACTTC.

Many counts were recorded for this clonotype. The chain employs TRBV20-1 and TRBJ2-3; D is unresolved. The CDR3 runs 15 residues. V dropped 4 bases and J dropped 2 bases, with 16 bases sitting between them. From germline, CDR1 is DFQATT and CDR2 SNEGSKA (reference sequence). In DNA form, the CDR3 reads TGCAGTGCTATTCTTGAGTTATGGATCACAGATACGCAGTATTTT. This encodes CSAILELWITDTQYF.

This chain links TRBV11-3 with TRBJ2-7, with 9 bases aligning to TRBD2. Losses at the gene ends were 5 bases for V and 5 bases for J; bases not matched to a gene: 4. Germline V gene data show CDR1 as SGHNT and CDR2 as YENEEA. The CDR3 sequence is 13 residues long. DNA of the CDR3: TGTGCCAGCAGCCCTGGACTAGCGAACGAGCAGTACTTC. Translation gives CASSPGLANEQYF.

The CDR3 sequence: CASSSGNSGANVLTF. The CDR3, as DNA: TGTGCCAGCAGCTCAGGGAACTCTGGGGCCAACGTCCTGACTTTC. This rearrangement joins TRBV7-9 to TRBJ2-6, with D possibly matching TRBD1 (5 bases). The CDR3 contains 15 residues. The V gene's germline CDR1 is SEHNR and CDR2 FQNEAQ (reference sequence). Trimming pared 4 bases from V and 0 bases from J, leaving 7 bases between.

In this sample, this clonotype turned up a few times. In DNA form, the CDR3 reads TGCGCCAGCAGCTTGGAGGGGAACGTAGGTCAGCCCCAGCATTTT. As protein: CASSLEGNVGQPQHF. The chain is built from TRBV5-1 and TRBJ1-5, with D perhaps matching TRBD1 (5 bases). Germline loops: CDR1 SGHRS, CDR2 YFSETQ. CDR3 length: 15 amino acids. Trimming pared 0 bases from V and 6 bases from J, leaving 13 bases between.

The chain uses TRBV2 and TRBJ1-1; D ambiguous. The CDR3 runs 14 residues. Germline CDR1 reads SNHLY; CDR2 reads FYNNEI. V lost 8 bases, J lost 0 bases, and 13 bases lay in between. The chain's CDR3 is CASEVELLNTEAFF. CDR3 nucleotides: TGTGCCAGCGAGGTGGAGCTCCTGAACACTGAAGCTTTCTTT. The full variable domain, with the rest looked up from reference TRBV2 and TRBJ1-1, is EPEVTQTPSHQVTQMGQEVILRCVPISNHLYFYWYRQILGQKVEFLVSFYNNEISEKSEIFDDQFSVERPDGSNFTLKIRSTKLEDSAMYFCASEVELLNTEAFFGQGTRLTVV.

This clonotype has just a few counts. This chain connects TRBV20-1 to TRBJ1-5; D is possibly TRBD1 (5 bases). Germline values: CDR1 DFQATT, CDR2 SNEGSKA (reference sequence). The CDR3 totals 14 residues. The V end was cut by 3 bases, the J end by 5 bases, with 14 bases between. CDR3 nucleotides: TGCAGTGCTAGGCCAAAGGGGTCTGATCAGCCCCAGCATTTT. Translation gives CSARPKGSDQPQHF.

This clonotype was detected many times. The rearrangement uses TRBV20-1 and TRBJ2-7; D gene uncertain. CDR1 and CDR2 (germline): DFQATT, SNEGSKA (reference sequence). The CDR3 is 12 residues long. V gave up 5 bases and J gave up 7 bases, with 15 bases separating them. The CDR3 spells CSAERRPTEQYF. CDR3 bases: TGCAGTGCTGAGAGGCGTCCTACGGAGCAGTACTTC.

The rearrangement uses TRBV29-1 and TRBJ2-6; D remains ambiguous. This CDR3 spans 13 amino acids. Trimming removed 6 bases from V and 4 bases from J, with 10 bases in between. CDR1 SQVTM and CDR2 ANQGSEA come from the germline V gene. The DNA for the CDR3 is TGCAGCGTCGGGCAGCCAGGGGCCAACGTCCTGACTTTC. It specifies CSVGQPGANVLTF.

The rearrangement joins TRBV6-2 or TRBV6-3 to TRBJ2-1; 12 bases map to TRBD2. Trimming at V came to 6 bases and at J to 1 base, leaving 4 bases not matched to a gene. The CDR3 loop spans 16 amino acids. CDR1 and CDR2 from the germline V gene are MNHEY and SVGEGT. CDR3 in DNA: TGTGCCAGCAGAAATGGACTAGCGGGGTCCTACAATGAGCAGTTCTTC. Translation gives CASRNGLAGSYNEQFF.

This clonotype was seen more than once but under ten times. V usage is TRBV5-1 and J usage is TRBJ1-1; TRBD1 might be the D (6 bases). The CDR3 totals 15 residues. Germline V CDR1 and CDR2: SGHRS, YFSETQ. Trimming removed 4 bases from V and 1 base from J, with 14 bases in between. The CDR3 DNA reads as TGCGCCAGCAGCCCACGAGGACAGCGGAACACTGAAGCTTTCTTT. Amino acids: CASSPRGQRNTEAFF.

V usage is TRBV5-1 and J usage is TRBJ2-7, with D tentatively TRBD1 or TRBD2 (5 bases each). V lost 5 bases to trimming and J lost 3 bases, with 12 bases between them. The germline CDR1 and CDR2 sequences are SGHRS and YFSETQ. This CDR3 is 13 amino acids long. This chain's CDR3 is CASRPVGGYEQYF. Here the CDR3 DNA reads TGCGCCAGCAGGCCTGTTGGGGGCTACGAGCAGTACTTC.

The chain joins TRBV7-9 to TRBJ2-7; TRBD1 aligns across 11 bases. With 2 bases clipped from V and 3 bases from J, the junction kept 9 bases outside the gene matches. The germline gives CDR1 SEHNR, CDR2 FQNEAQ (reference sequence). CDR3 size: 17 residues. CDR3 sequence (DNA): TGTGCCAGCAGCTTATCGTTCGGACAGGGGGCACTCTACGAGCAGTACTTC. Amino acid sequence: CASSLSFGQGALYEQYF.

The rearrangement uses TRBV5-1 and TRBJ2-6; TRBD1 or TRBD2 may be the D gene (5 bases each). CDR1 SGHRS and CDR2 YFSETQ come from the germline V gene. The CDR3 covers 16 residues. V was shortened by 3 bases and J by 0 bases, with 10 bases between the two germline ends. The CDR3 region is CASSWDASSGANVLTF. The DNA for the CDR3 is TGCGCCAGCAGCTGGGACGCCAGCTCTGGGGCCAACGTCCTGACTTTC. The whole variable domain, filled in from reference TRBV5-1 and TRBJ2-6, reads KAGVTQTPRYLIKTRGQQVTLSCSPISGHRSVSWYQQTPGQGLQFLFEYFSETQRNKGNFPGRFSGRQFSNSRSEMNVSTLELGDSALYLCASSWDASSGANVLTFGAGSRLTVL.

In its sample, this clonotype was seen many times. The chain recombines TRBV21-1 with TRBJ2-1; the table's D call, TRBD2, was not checked against the DNA. TRBV21-1 is an annotated pseudogene. The CDR3 totals 16 residues. The CDR3 sequence: CASSKFARGGRNEQFF. Here the CDR3 DNA reads TGTGCCAGCAGCAAATTTGCGCGGGGGGGCCGAAATGAGCAGTTCTTC.

This clonotype was observed many times. The chain is built from TRBV5-1 and TRBJ1-2; TRBD1 aligns across 9 bases. Germline trimming cut 5 bases from V and 4 bases from J; bases unmatched to any gene: 3. The CDR3 is made up of 13 amino acids. Germline V gives CDR1 SGHRS, CDR2 YFSETQ. DNA of the CDR3: TGCGCCAGCAGGGAGACAGGGGGCTATGGCTACACCTTC. This translates into CASRETGGYGYTF.